This T cell receptor (beta chain) was recorded in a study of blood T cell repertoires in COVID-19 (dated by TCRdb to 2018 to 2020). Some background on the complete study: The collaborator samples originated in the United States, Italy and Spain and spanned the acute and convalescent phases of COVID-19. The prospective study material was composed of cDNA or gDNA derived from T cells, B-cell-depleted T cells, or PBMCs. Deeply sampled blood TCRbeta repertoires from subjects exposed to, actively infected with, or recovered from COVID-19 were included in the dataset. The repertoires were released in a freely available public database meant as a resource for research on the immune response to SARS-CoV-2. The samples were drawn from two sources: the first 160 participants of the ongoing ImmuneRACE study, and fewer than 1,500 subjects contributed by 6 global collaborators. A de-identified subject ID, COVID-19 status, age in years and sex were almost always included in the sample metadata. Where available, HLA class I and class II types were taken from metadata supplied by the sample provider and were not determined by assay-based typing. Findings and caveats that apply to the study as a whole: Clinical and demographic metadata were provided uncurated, with the amount varying by source and participant.

Each collaborating institution followed its own protocols to collect whole blood in K2EDTA tubes. For TCRbeta analysis, collaborator samples were shipped as frozen whole blood, as isolated PBMCs, or as DNA extracted from either sample type. There are 16 amino acids in the CDR3, from cysteine to phenylalanine inclusive. Only the CDR3 region is kept as DNA, spanning 48 bases read in frame from base 1. V trim: 5 bases; J trim: 3 bases; unmatched bases: 12. From a lookup of the germline V gene (reference sequence), CDR1 and CDR2 are LNHDA and SQIVND. This clone was observed a single time. Which antigen it targets is not known. The input lacks base qualities; no much larger clone sits a single base away. The immunoSEQ Assay, a bias-controlled multiplex PCR, was used to amplify TCRbeta CDR3 regions from genomic DNA. The authors' analysis ran thus. The number of nucleated cells in each sample was estimated by amplification of reference gene primers within the assay. To quantify the absolute abundance of each unique TCRbeta CDR3 rearrangement, sequence reads were collapsed and filtered. Productive Simpson clonality was computed per sample as the square root of Simpson's diversity index over productive rearrangements. TCRdb limited this immuneACCESS table to in-frame rearrangements with V and J called. A share of clones is missing; checked studies link under half to unresolved V genes, and the rest is unexplained. From that table come the V and J calls and clone size; the DNA was used to work out D and trimming. The sample table records about 24,000 clones; about 89% of these occur just once. The biggest ten clones account for around 30% of the sample.

This sequence originates from a woman in her 70s with active COVID-19. Source material: peripheral blood. The chain employs TRBV19 and TRBJ1-1, with 7 bases matching TRBD1. The bases are TGTGCCAGTAGTCCCCTCTGGACAGGAAAGGACACTGAAGCTTTCTTT. It translates as CASSPLWTGKDTEAFF. Reference TRBV19 and TRBJ1-1 proteins supply the regions before and after the CDR3; the full variable domain is: DGGITQSPKYLFRKEGQNVTLSCEQNLNHDAMYWYRQDPGQGLRLIYYSQIVNDFQKGDIAEGYSVSREKKESFPLTVTSAQKNPTAFYLCASSPLWTGKDTEAFFGQGTRLTVV.